The 2 T cell receptor beta chains reported below all come from one sample, sequenced in a study of blood T cell repertoires in COVID-19. Profiled with immunoSEQ multiplex PCR; TCRdb holds only in-frame clones, not every one. The data contain roughly 260,000 clones, about nine tenths of them singletons. Specimen: PBMCs or T cells enriched from blood (not recorded which). Receptors originate from a woman in her twenties or thirties with acute COVID-19.

V usage is TRBV23-1 and J usage is TRBJ2-1; 8 positions agree with TRBD1. TRBV23-1 qualifies as an ORF whose function is uncertain. This CDR3 is 13 amino acids long. V shed 9 bases, J shed 8 bases, and the junction held 9 bases outside the gene matches. CDR3 DNA sequence: TGCGCCAGAGGGACAGGACACGGGTATGAGCAGTTCTTC. It encodes CARGTGHGYEQFF.

The rearrangement uses TRBV4-3 and TRBJ1-5; a weak D match, TRBD1 (6 bases). Germline CDR1 reads LGHNA; CDR2 reads YSLEER. CDR3 length: 17 residues. Deletions cut 1 base from V and 2 bases from J, with 15 bases between. Here the CDR3 DNA reads TGCGCCAGCAGCCAAGCCTTGACGACAGGAGGCAATCAGCCCCAGCATTTT. It translates to CASSQALTTGGNQPQHF.